The 18 T cell receptor beta chains below all came from one sample that was sequenced in a study of glioma-infiltrating T cells after dendritic cell vaccination. Time point reported: after dendritic cell vaccination, including at tumor progression/relapse. The protocol was immunoSEQ multiplex PCR, while the TCRdb copy is restricted to in-frame clones and leaves out a portion. The sample lists around 90,000 clones; 75% to 85% were seen once. The material was blood, obtained after dendritic cell vaccination. The receptors were sampled from a human donor with glioblastoma.

This chain joins TRBV19 and TRBJ1-2, with 9 bases lining up with TRBD1. Losses at the gene ends were 7 bases for V and 7 bases for J; bases not matched to a gene: 10. This CDR3 is 14 amino acids long. Germline V gene data show CDR1 as LNHDA and CDR2 as SQIVND (reference sequence). This chain's CDR3 is CASNPTGGKLGYTF. DNA for the CDR3: TGTGCCAGTAATCCGACAGGGGGGAAACTTGGCTACACCTTC.

The chain employs TRBV6-4 and TRBJ2-5; tentative D call: TRBD1 (5 bases). CDR1 is MRHNA, CDR2 SNTAGT, per germline. V lost 3 bases to trimming and J lost 5 bases, with 13 bases between them. The CDR3 is 14 residues long. The CDR3 DNA reads TGTGCCAGCAGTGAGCAGGGCAACGGGGAGACCCAGTACTTC. It is translated as CASSEQGNGETQYF.

The gene calls are TRBV30 and TRBJ2-2, with 7 bases fitting TRBD2. CDR3 length equals 14 residues. CDR1 and CDR2 from the germline V gene are GTSNPN and SVGIG (reference sequence). Trimming cost V 0 bases and J 4 bases; bases outside gene matches: 2. CDR3 amino acids: CAWSVRGSTGELFF. The CDR3 DNA follows: TGTGCCTGGAGTGTTCGCGGGAGCACCGGGGAGCTGTTTTTT.

The chain recombines TRBV11-2 with TRBJ1-2; 7 bases match TRBD1. The CDR3 runs to 13 residues. The germline gives CDR1 SGHAT, CDR2 FQNNGV. J gave up 4 bases and V 5 bases, and 4 bases lay outside the gene matches. CDR3 sequence reads: CASSRGTAYGYTF. CDR3 nucleotides: TGTGCCAGCAGCCGTGGGACAGCCTATGGCTACACCTTC.

The chain has TRBV19 and TRBJ2-1; D is unresolved. Germline V gives CDR1 LNHDA, CDR2 SQIVND (reference sequence). The ends were cut back, 5 bases at V and 7 bases at J, with 18 bases in the middle. CDR3 length: 15 residues. In nucleotides, the CDR3 is TGTGCCAGTAGTCCCGACTTGTATCTGAGGAATGAGCAGTTCTTC. Translated, it gives CASSPDLYLRNEQFF. The entire variable domain, with the rest obtained from reference TRBV19 and TRBJ2-1, is as follows: DGGITQSPKYLFRKEGQNVTLSCEQNLNHDAMYWYRQDPGQGLRLIYYSQIVNDFQKGDIAEGYSVSREKKESFPLTVTSAQKNPTAFYLCASSPDLYLRNEQFFGPGTRLTVL.

This chain uses TRBV19 with TRBJ2-3; 7 bases fit TRBD2. The V gene's germline CDR1 is LNHDA and CDR2 SQIVND (reference sequence). With V trimmed by 7 bases and J by 4 bases, 5 bases remained unmatched. The CDR3 loop spans 13 amino acids. The CDR3 loop is CASTAGDSDTQYF. CDR3 sequence (DNA): TGTGCCAGTACTGCGGGAGATTCAGATACGCAGTATTTT.

The chain uses TRBV27 and TRBJ2-3; D is undetermined. Germline lookup yields CDR1 MNHEY and CDR2 SMNVEV (reference sequence). This CDR3 spans 13 amino acids. Trimming left V 3 bases short and J 4 bases short, with 8 bases between. The CDR3 reads CASSFQLADTQYF. The CDR3 DNA reads as TGTGCCAGCAGTTTTCAATTAGCAGATACGCAGTATTTT.

The chain couples TRBV6-1 to TRBJ1-5; no firm D call. Germline-derived CDR1 and CDR2 are MNHNS and SASEGT. V was clipped by 6 bases and J by 0 bases, with 6 bases between them. CDR3 length equals 13 residues. CDR3 in amino acids: CASSRSSNQPQHF. Here the CDR3 DNA reads TGTGCCAGCAGCAGGTCTAGCAATCAGCCCCAGCATTTT.

CDR3 loop: CASRGGLKDEQYV. The DNA for the CDR3 is TGTGCCAGCAGGGGGGGTTTGAAGGACGAGCAGTACGTC. The chain joins TRBV27 to TRBJ2-7; a possible D gene is TRBD2 (6 bases). Between the trimmed V and J ends, which lost 6 bases and 5 bases, there was a span of 14 bases. The CDR3 has 13 amino acids. CDR1 MNHEY and CDR2 SMNVEV come from the germline V gene (reference sequence).

The chain joins TRBV30 to TRBJ1-1; a possible D gene is TRBD1 (6 bases). This CDR3 contains 14 residues. Germline values: CDR1 GTSNPN, CDR2 SVGIG (reference sequence). Trimming cost V 2 bases and J 4 bases, with 14 bases left between them. The CDR3 reads CAWSRGGSGTEAFF. The CDR3 nucleotides read TGTGCCTGGAGTAGGGGGGGCTCGGGCACTGAAGCTTTCTTT.

This sequence joins TRBV6-5 and TRBJ2-3, with 8 nucleotides matching TRBD2. V was pared by 11 bases and J by 6 bases, with 16 bases of the junction left unmatched. The CDR3 spans 15 residues. Germline CDR1 MNHEY, CDR2 SVGAGI. CDR3 loop: CAAGGKGGGLDTQYF. The CDR3 coding sequence is TGTGCCGCGGGGGGAAAGGGGGGGGGCCTTGATACGCAGTATTTT.

This clone has a single count. This chain links TRBV2 with TRBJ2-1, with 8 positions matching TRBD2. V was pared by 7 bases and J by 9 bases, with 14 bases of the junction left unmatched. The germline gives CDR1 SNHLY, CDR2 FYNNEI. The CDR3 loop spans 15 amino acids. CDR3 in amino acids: CASTTPGGGRGEQFF. The CDR3 DNA reads TGTGCCAGCACTACCCCCGGGGGGGGGCGCGGTGAGCAGTTCTTC.

CDR3 sequence (DNA): TGTGCCAGCAGGGTGGACAGGGAAAATCAGCCCCAGCATTTT. Translated, it gives CASRVDRENQPQHF. The J gene is TRBJ1-5, the V gene TRBV6-6, with TRBD1 identical over 8 bases. The ends lost 6 bases at V and 4 bases at J; junction bases unmatched: 5. The CDR3 consists of 14 residues. The germline V gene has CDR1 MNHNY and CDR2 SVGAGI (reference sequence).

This chain connects TRBV15 to TRBJ1-1; D unresolved. Trimming removed 0 bases from V and 4 bases from J, with 12 bases in between. Germline V CDR1 and CDR2: LNHNV, YYDKDF (reference sequence). The CDR3 totals 15 residues. CDR3 residues: CATSREAGWSTEAFF. The CDR3 bases are TGTGCCACCAGCAGAGAAGCGGGTTGGAGCACTGAAGCTTTCTTT.

CDR3 in amino acids: CASSSQTGGRNTIYF. The CDR3 nucleotides are TGTGCCAGCAGTTCCCAGACAGGGGGGCGGAACACCATATATTTT. This chain connects TRBV28 to TRBJ1-3, with 9 positions matching TRBD1. The trim removed 4 bases at V and 7 bases at J, leaving 8 bases unmatched. This CDR3 comprises 15 residues. Germline V gene data show CDR1 as MDHEN and CDR2 as SYDVKM.

The chain carries TRBV27 and TRBJ1-5, with 8 bases fitting TRBD1. This CDR3 has 15 residues. Germline CDR1 reads MNHEY; CDR2 reads SMNVEV (reference sequence). V dropped 5 bases and J dropped 5; count of bases not matched to a gene: 8. CDR3: CASSDTGQGHQPQHF. As DNA, the CDR3 is TGTGCCAGCAGTGACACCGGACAGGGACATCAGCCCCAGCATTTT.

The genes are TRBV4-1 and TRBJ2-4; 7 bases are a match to TRBD2. There are 20 residues in the CDR3. V lost 0 bases to trimming and J lost 0 bases; unmatched junction nucleotides: 14. The germline V gene has CDR1 MGHRA and CDR2 YSYEKL. CDR3 region: CASSQEEDLAADIAKNIQYF. The DNA of the CDR3 is TGCGCCAGCAGCCAAGAAGAGGATCTAGCGGCCGATATAGCCAAAAACATTCAGTACTTC.

The J gene is TRBJ2-5, the V gene TRBV2; D is unresolved. Trimming stripped 7 bases from V and 4 bases from J, with 7 bases between. The CDR3 contains 11 residues. Germline CDR1 reads SNHLY; CDR2 reads FYNNEI. The CDR3 loop reads CASTLVETQYF. The DNA of the CDR3 is TGTGCCAGCACCCTAGTAGAGACCCAGTACTTC.